What follows are 26 T cell receptor beta chains derived from one specimen sequenced in a study of T-cell memory formation after mild COVID-19. TCRdb re-derived calls from the 5' RACE reads in MiXCR, one entry per CDR3 protein. The sample comprises some 210,000 distinct CDR3 sequences, around 16% of which are singletons, and roughly 2.3% rests with the top ten. Specimen: PBMCs or a T cell subset sorted from them (not recorded which). These TCRs come from an adult woman who had mild COVID-19 (a few samples of this study predate the infection). Cell type and time point are not known.

The chain uses TRBV4-1 and TRBJ1-1; no clear D gene. The germline V and J ends were trimmed by 5 bases and 4 bases, with 17 bases remaining between them. The CDR3 totals 15 residues. Germline CDR1 and CDR2: MGHRA and YSYEKL. The CDR3 loop reads CASSSRSGFPTEAFF. CDR3 DNA sequence: TGCGCCAGCAGCTCTCGCAGCGGTTTCCCCACTGAAGCTTTCTTT.

This clonotype turned up a few times. This chain joins TRBV7-2 and TRBJ2-1; 11 nucleotides line up with TRBD2. Looked up from germline, CDR1 is SGHTA and CDR2 is FQGNSA. The junction had 12 bases not matched to a gene; V was cut back by 4 bases and J by 10 bases. CDR3 length equals 16 residues. The CDR3 here is CASSYSSGGTFREQFF. DNA of the CDR3: TGTGCCAGCAGCTACTCTAGCGGGGGGACTTTTCGGGAGCAGTTCTTC.

The chain has TRBV12-3 or TRBV12-4 and TRBJ2-1; 8 bases match TRBD1. This CDR3 comprises 15 residues. The trim removed 8 bases at V and 9 bases at J, leaving 15 bases unmatched. CDR3 amino acids: CASAGLRGLTGEQFF. The CDR3 DNA reads as TGTGCCAGCGCAGGCCTCAGGGGGCTGACGGGTGAGCAGTTCTTC.

This rearrangement joins TRBV5-6 to TRBJ2-1, with 7 nucleotides matching TRBD2. The trim removed 0 bases at V and 2 bases at J, leaving 5 bases unmatched. Germline lookup yields CDR1 SGHDT and CDR2 YYEEEE. The CDR3 is made up of 16 amino acids. The DNA of the CDR3 is TGTGCCAGCAGCTTGGTATTCAGCGGGACCTACAATGAGCAGTTCTTC. Translation gives CASSLVFSGTYNEQFF.

There are a few counts of this clonotype. The chain uses TRBV5-5 and TRBJ2-7; 8 nucleotides align to TRBD1. Germline V gene data show CDR1 as SGHKS and CDR2 as YYEKEE (reference sequence). CDR3 length: 14 amino acids. With V trimmed by 3 bases and J by 5 bases, 7 bases remained unmatched. This CDR3 is CASSSRTGYDEQYF. In nucleotides, the CDR3 is TGTGCCAGCAGCTCGAGGACAGGGTACGACGAGCAGTACTTC.

The chain uses TRBV2 and TRBJ1-6, with D possibly TRBD1 on 6 matching bases. Trimming removed 4 bases from V and 5 bases from J, with 12 bases in between. Looked up from germline, CDR1 is SNHLY and CDR2 is FYNNEI. The CDR3 contains 15 residues. CDR3: CASSVGGGDNSPLHF. The CDR3 bases are TGTGCCAGCAGTGTTGGAGGGGGAGATAATTCACCCCTCCACTTT.

This clonotype has just a few counts. The chain recombines TRBV20-1 with TRBJ1-2; D is undetermined. The CDR3 consists of 11 residues. Germline values: CDR1 DFQATT, CDR2 SNEGSKA (reference sequence). V lost 0 bases to trimming and J lost 1 base, with 0 bases between them. This CDR3 is CSARDNYGYTF. The CDR3 coding sequence is TGCAGTGCTAGAGATAACTATGGCTACACCTTC.

With respect to this clonotype: One junction end does not reproduce the germline sequence, and a read error may be involved. The rearrangement links TRBV6-1 to TRBJ1-2; D unclear. The CDR3 has 16 residues. The germline gives CDR1 MNHNS, CDR2 SASEGT. Written as DNA, the CDR3 is TGTTCCAGCAGTGAACCCATAACCCTGCGGGGCTATGGCTACACCTTC. Its protein is CSSSEPITLRGYGYTF.

V gene TRBV6-6 combines with J gene TRBJ2-3; 8 nucleotides match TRBD2. This CDR3 is 17 amino acids long. V lost 4 bases, J lost 1 base, and 10 bases stayed unmatched. The germline V gene has CDR1 MNHNY and CDR2 SVGAGI (reference sequence). CDR3 sequence (DNA): TGTGCCAGCAGTTTTACCTCCGGGACTAGGGGCACAGATACGCAGTATTTT. It codes for CASSFTSGTRGTDTQYF.

This clonotype was picked up a small number of times. The rearrangement uses TRBV20-1 and TRBJ1-2, with 9 positions matching TRBD1. J was trimmed by 2 bases and V by 3 bases; bases with no gene match: 7. The CDR3 has 15 residues. In germline, CDR1 is DFQATT, CDR2 SNEGSKA (reference sequence). The CDR3 DNA sequence: TGCAGTGCTAGGGCAATACAGGGGGCGAACTATGGCTACACCTTC. It encodes CSARAIQGANYGYTF.

The table lists this clonotype with many counts. For the CDR3, the DNA is TGTGCCAGCAGTTTAGGCAGTCAAGAGACCCAGTACTTC. Encoded protein: CASSLGSQETQYF. The chain uses TRBV12-3 or TRBV12-4 and TRBJ2-5; no firm D call. Trimming shortened V by 1 base and J by 2 bases, and 5 bases separated the two germline ends. This CDR3 has 13 residues.

Ten or more counts support this clonotype. The rearrangement links TRBV5-5 to TRBJ2-3; 10 positions agree with TRBD1. Germline V gene sequence: CDR1 SGHKS, CDR2 YYEKEE (reference sequence). The CDR3 totals 20 residues. Trimming took 4 bases from V and 1 from J; bases not matched to a gene: 18. This chain's CDR3 is CASSASHTFRTGGGTDTQYF. The CDR3 DNA reads TGTGCCAGCAGCGCTTCTCACACCTTCAGGACAGGGGGAGGCACAGATACGCAGTATTTT.

A few counts support this clonotype. The chain combines TRBV7-6 with TRBJ2-1; D is undetermined. CDR1 and CDR2 (germline): SGHVS, FNYEAQ. This CDR3 spans 14 amino acids. The V end lost 5 bases, the J end lost 8 bases, and 16 bases lay between the germline ends. CDR3 bases: TGTGCCAGCAGCCCCCGACGAATCAGCGATGAGCAGTTCTTC. This encodes CASSPRRISDEQFF.

This rearrangement joins TRBV5-1 to TRBJ2-5; 7 bases line up with TRBD1. The length of the CDR3 is 14 residues. The trim removed 1 base at V and 9 bases at J, leaving 9 bases unmatched. Per the germline V gene, CDR1 is SGHRS and CDR2 is YFSETQ. CDR3 protein: CASSLTGQDDSQYF. The CDR3 DNA follows: TGCGCCAGCAGCTTGACAGGACAGGATGACTCCCAGTACTTC.

This rearrangement joins TRBV30 to TRBJ1-1, with no clear D. CDR1 GTSNPN and CDR2 SVGIG come from the germline V gene (reference sequence). Trimming removed 0 bases at V and 3 bases at J, with 8 bases between. CDR3 length: 13 amino acids. The CDR3 DNA reads TGTGCCTGGAGTGTGAGGGTGGACACTGAAGCTTTCTTT. Protein sequence: CAWSVRVDTEAFF.

The sample holds a few counts of this clonotype. The chain employs TRBV5-1 and TRBJ2-7, with a tentative D call TRBD2 (6 bases). The CDR3 is made up of 11 amino acids. Trimming removed 6 bases at V and 6 bases at J, with 10 bases between. CDR1 is SGHRS, CDR2 YFSETQ, per germline. The CDR3 spells CASTLGGEQYF. CDR3 coding DNA: TGCGCCAGCACCCTCGGGGGCGAGCAGTACTTC.

This chain uses TRBV11-3 with TRBJ1-1, with D possibly TRBD1 on 5 matching bases. Trimming pared 6 bases from V and 7 bases from J, leaving 15 bases between. Germline values: CDR1 SGHNT, CDR2 YENEEA. The CDR3 covers 13 residues. CDR3 bases: TGTGCCAGCAGGACCTCAGGGACCGGTGAAGCTTTCTTT. Protein: CASRTSGTGEAFF.

In this sample, this clonotype turned up many times. The chain is built from TRBV12-3 or TRBV12-4 and TRBJ2-1, with 7 bases matching TRBD2. Germline trimming cut 8 bases from V and 8 bases from J; bases unmatched to any gene: 9. This CDR3 is built from 13 residues. The CDR3 protein is CASLGLAVDEQFF. DNA for the CDR3: TGTGCCAGCCTGGGGCTAGCGGTTGATGAGCAGTTCTTC.

The chain uses TRBV7-2 and TRBJ2-3; 8 bases align to TRBD2. CDR1 and CDR2 from the germline V gene are SGHTA and FQGNSA. This CDR3 is built from 14 residues. The junction had 5 bases not matched to a gene; V was cut back by 5 bases and J by 4 bases. The CDR3 DNA reads as TGTGCCAGCAGCATGGGACTAGTCGCAGATACGCAGTATTTT. Translated: CASSMGLVADTQYF.

The V call is TRBV5-1, the J call TRBJ2-7, with a possible D match to TRBD2 (6 bases). Trimming cost V 4 bases and J 2 bases, with 10 bases left between them. The CDR3 totals 13 residues. Germline values: CDR1 SGHRS, CDR2 YFSETQ. CDR3 bases: TGCGCCAGCAGCAAGGAGGGACCCTACGAGCAGTACTTC. Translated: CASSKEGPYEQYF.

The chain employs TRBV24-1 and TRBJ1-2; D is undetermined. The CDR3 contains 14 residues. V gave up 7 bases and J gave up 4 bases, with 15 bases separating them. The germline CDR1 and CDR2 sequences are KGHDR and SFDVKD. Written as DNA, the CDR3 is TGTGCCACCAGCCCTGACGGGAACTTCTATGGCTACACCTTC. Translation gives CATSPDGNFYGYTF.

This clonotype has a count of ten or more. The rearrangement joins TRBV7-9 to TRBJ2-7, with 11 nucleotides matching TRBD1. The CDR3 has 15 amino acids. Germline trimming cut 4 bases from V and 3 bases from J; bases unmatched to any gene: 5. Looked up from germline, CDR1 is SEHNR and CDR2 is FQNEAQ (reference sequence). This chain's CDR3 is CASSSPGQGGYEQYF. The CDR3 DNA reads TGTGCCAGCAGCTCCCCGGGACAGGGGGGCTACGAGCAGTACTTC.

This clonotype has only a few counts. This sequence joins TRBV5-1 and TRBJ1-1, with D tentatively TRBD1 (6 bases). The V and J ends lost 8 bases and 1 base respectively, with 15 bases between them. The CDR3 runs 14 residues. The V gene's germline CDR1 is SGHRS and CDR2 YFSETQ. CDR3 DNA: TGCGCCAGTCATGGGGGGCTTGAGAACACTGAAGCTTTCTTT. Protein sequence: CASHGGLENTEAFF. Full variable domain (missing parts from reference TRBV5-1 and TRBJ1-1): KAGVTQTPRYLIKTRGQQVTLSCSPISGHRSVSWYQQTPGQGLQFLFEYFSETQRNKGNFPGRFSGRQFSNSRSEMNVSTLELGDSALYLCASHGGLENTEAFFGQGTRLTVV.

The V and J genes are TRBV7-6 and TRBJ2-3; D unclear. Germline V gene lookup returns CDR1 SGHVS and CDR2 FNYEAQ. V dropped 5 bases and J dropped 3 bases, with 15 bases sitting between them. The CDR3 length is 15 residues. The CDR3 DNA sequence: TGTGCCAGCAGCGCCACCCCCGTCAGGACAGATACGCAGTATTTT. Encoded protein: CASSATPVRTDTQYF. The full variable domain, rest sourced from reference TRBV7-6 and TRBJ2-3, is GAGVSQSPRYKVTKRGQDVALRCDPISGHVSLYWYRQALGQGPEFLTYFNYEAQQDKSGLPNDRFSAERPEGSISTLTIQRTEQRDSAMYRCASSATPVRTDTQYFGPGTRLTVL.

The sample holds a few counts of this clonotype. J is TRBJ1-6 and V is TRBV6-1; 10 nucleotides align to TRBD1. This CDR3 region has 15 residues. V lost 1 base, J lost 6 bases, and 0 bases stayed unmatched. Per germline, CDR1 MNHNS and CDR2 SASEGT. This CDR3 is CASSEGDRGNSPLHF. As DNA, the CDR3 is TGTGCCAGCAGTGAAGGGGACAGGGGTAATTCACCCCTCCACTTT.

V gene TRBV6-2 or TRBV6-3 combines with J gene TRBJ2-3; 7 nucleotides match TRBD1. Germline-derived CDR1 and CDR2 are MNHEY and SVGEGT. Trimming removed 2 bases from V and 3 bases from J; junction bases left unmatched: 14. The CDR3 has 18 amino acids. CDR3 sequence reads: CASSYRQGRGGETDTQYF. CDR3 in DNA: TGTGCCAGCAGTTACCGACAGGGACGGGGTGGAGAAACAGATACGCAGTATTTT.